Listed below are T cell receptor beta chains from one sample, sequenced in a study of blood T cells in healthy people across ages. TCRdb called the 5' RACE reads again in MiXCR, with one record for every CDR3 protein. Found here are about 1,400,000 distinct CDR3 sequences, approximately 59% of them singletons; the top ten hold over 6.5%. The sequenced material came from blood. The receptors derive from a man aged 18 to 29 in good health. Both conserved end residues are part of each CDR3. The order of the fields is V gene, J gene, CDR3 protein.

v_gene: TRBV6-1
j_gene: .
CDR3aa: CASWGTGFPYEQYF

v_gene: TRBV11-2
j_gene: TRBJ2-4
CDR3aa: CASSSIKGILAKNIQYF

v_gene: TRBV2
j_gene: TRBJ2-1
CDR3aa: CACRRTGESYNEQFF

v_gene: TRBV4-2
j_gene: TRBJ2-7
CDR3aa: CASSQDRGSYYEQYF

v_gene: TRBV7-2
j_gene: TRBJ2-1
CDR3aa: CASSSLQGLGYNEQFF

v_gene: TRBV4-2
j_gene: TRBJ1-1
CDR3aa: CASTKGMNTEAFF

v_gene: TRBV20-1
j_gene: TRBJ1-2
CDR3aa: CSARGTGFGYTF

v_gene: TRBV21-1
j_gene: .
CDR3aa: CASKIRDRGKVVYEQYF

v_gene: TRBV6-5
j_gene: TRBJ2-1
CDR3aa: CASSLSGTTINEQFF

v_gene: TRBV5-5
j_gene: TRBJ2-3
CDR3aa: CARSPDAGALGDTQYF

v_gene: TRBV2
j_gene: TRBJ2-2
CDR3aa: CASSPPPGGELFF

v_gene: TRBV29-1
j_gene: TRBJ2-2
CDR3aa: CSVVGRSSGGNYGGELFF

v_gene: TRBV6-5
j_gene: TRBJ2-7
CDR3aa: CASSYSSTSGASYEQYF

v_gene: TRBV11-2
j_gene: TRBJ2-2
CDR3aa: CASSSAGTTTGELFF

v_gene: TRBV29-1
j_gene: TRBJ2-7
CDR3aa: CNVEADRETYEQYF

v_gene: TRBV15
j_gene: TRBJ2-7
CDR3aa: CATSRKNRRIYEQYF

v_gene: TRBV28
j_gene: TRBJ2-1
CDR3aa: CASRGARTRSSYNEQFF

v_gene: TRBV13
j_gene: TRBJ1-1
CDR3aa: CASSTGQFEAFF

v_gene: TRBV20-1
j_gene: TRBJ1-2
CDR3aa: CSARDPTGGYYGYTF

v_gene: TRBV6-5
j_gene: TRBJ2-1
CDR3aa: CASSYSRTSAIYNEQFF

v_gene: TRBV6-6
j_gene: TRBJ1-1
CDR3aa: CASSYGDSNTEAFF

v_gene: TRBV28
j_gene: TRBJ2-3
CDR3aa: CASRPPVTDTQYF

v_gene: TRBV4-1
j_gene: TRBJ1-1
CDR3aa: CASSRGRIQNTEAFF

v_gene: TRBV2
j_gene: TRBJ2-1
CDR3aa: CAAKPRVCEQFF

v_gene: TRBV5-1
j_gene: TRBJ2-7
CDR3aa: CASSLDHNEQYF

v_gene: TRBV20-1
j_gene: TRBJ1-2
CDR3aa: CSAVLGLDYGYTF

v_gene: TRBV28
j_gene: TRBJ2-7
CDR3aa: CASSNGPYEQYF

v_gene: TRBV27
j_gene: .
CDR3aa: CASRPPGVVSYEQYF

v_gene: TRBV29-1
j_gene: TRBJ2-7
CDR3aa: CSVREPGQYYEQYF

v_gene: TRBV6-4
j_gene: TRBJ1-2
CDR3aa: CAGRGSGAGGYTF

v_gene: TRBV7-2
j_gene: TRBJ1-2
CDR3aa: CASSLGVRLYGYTF

v_gene: TRBV25-1
j_gene: TRBJ2-3
CDR3aa: CASSEVSKGTDTQYF

v_gene: TRBV3-1
j_gene: TRBJ2-5
CDR3aa: CASSPAIQETQYF

v_gene: TRBV7-2
j_gene: TRBJ2-3
CDR3aa: CASSPFGLGADLDTQYF

v_gene: TRBV20-1
j_gene: TRBJ2-5
CDR3aa: CSASPSGRVETQYF

v_gene: TRBV20-1
j_gene: TRBJ1-3
CDR3aa: CSASDPKGVNSGNTIYF

v_gene: TRBV13
j_gene: TRBJ2-1
CDR3aa: CASSLGLGDEQFF

v_gene: TRBV6-2/TRBV6-3
j_gene: TRBJ2-6
CDR3aa: CASSGTGPTGTVPSGANVLTF

v_gene: TRBV11-2
j_gene: TRBJ1-2
CDR3aa: CASVGLDSLYYGYTF

v_gene: TRBV6-2/TRBV6-3
j_gene: TRBJ2-3
CDR3aa: CASRQGLADITDTQYF

v_gene: TRBV20-1
j_gene: TRBJ2-3
CDR3aa: CSARRRESTDTQYF

v_gene: TRBV14
j_gene: TRBJ1-1
CDR3aa: CASSHWGGEAFF

v_gene: TRBV28
j_gene: TRBJ2-7
CDR3aa: CASTHGGSGVITYEQYF

v_gene: TRBV9
j_gene: TRBJ2-5
CDR3aa: CASSARTGSTQETQYF

v_gene: TRBV4-2
j_gene: TRBJ1-2
CDR3aa: CASSQLHERGYTF